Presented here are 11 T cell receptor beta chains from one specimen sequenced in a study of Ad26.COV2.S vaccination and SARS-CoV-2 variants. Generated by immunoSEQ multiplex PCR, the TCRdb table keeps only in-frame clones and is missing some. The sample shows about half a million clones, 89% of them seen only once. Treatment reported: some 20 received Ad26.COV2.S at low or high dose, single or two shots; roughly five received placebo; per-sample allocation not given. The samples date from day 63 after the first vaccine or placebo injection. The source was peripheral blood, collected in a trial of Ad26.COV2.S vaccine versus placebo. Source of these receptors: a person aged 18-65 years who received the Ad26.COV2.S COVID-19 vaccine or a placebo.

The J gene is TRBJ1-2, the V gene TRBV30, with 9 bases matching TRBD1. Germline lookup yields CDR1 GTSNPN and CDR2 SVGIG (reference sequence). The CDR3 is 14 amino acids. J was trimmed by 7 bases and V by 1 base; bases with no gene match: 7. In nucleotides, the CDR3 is TGTGCCTGGAGTGGGGGGGACAGGGAGCTTGGCTACACCTTC. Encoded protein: CAWSGGDRELGYTF.

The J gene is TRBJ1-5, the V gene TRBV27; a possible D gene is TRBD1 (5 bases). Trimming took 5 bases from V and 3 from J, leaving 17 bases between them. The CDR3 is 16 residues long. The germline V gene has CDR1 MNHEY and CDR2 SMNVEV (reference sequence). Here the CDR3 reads CASSPIWQGANQPQHF. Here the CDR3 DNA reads TGTGCCAGCAGTCCCATTTGGCAGGGAGCCAATCAGCCCCAGCATTTT.

The CDR3 is CASSQITTQETQYF. The CDR3 DNA sequence: TGCGCCAGCAGCCAAATAACGACGCAAGAGACCCAGTACTTC. The rearrangement joins TRBV4-1 to TRBJ2-5, with no clear D. This CDR3 spans 14 amino acids. Germline V gives CDR1 MGHRA, CDR2 YSYEKL. Deletions cut 2 bases from V and 2 bases from J, with 9 bases between.

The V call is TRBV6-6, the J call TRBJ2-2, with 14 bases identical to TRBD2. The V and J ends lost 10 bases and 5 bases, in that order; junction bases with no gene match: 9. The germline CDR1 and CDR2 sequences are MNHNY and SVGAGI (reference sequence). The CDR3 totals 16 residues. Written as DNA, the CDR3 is TGTGCCACGGGACTAGCGGGAGTTGTTGAGACCGGGGAGCTGTTTTTT. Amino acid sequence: CATGLAGVVETGELFF.

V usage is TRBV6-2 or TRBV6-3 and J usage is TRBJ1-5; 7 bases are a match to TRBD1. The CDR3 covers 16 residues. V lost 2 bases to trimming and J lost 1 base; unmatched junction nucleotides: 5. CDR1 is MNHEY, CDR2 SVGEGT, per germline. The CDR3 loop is CASSYPTGRSNQPQHF. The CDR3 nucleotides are TGTGCCAGCAGTTACCCGACAGGGAGGAGCAATCAGCCCCAGCATTTT.

The CDR3 DNA follows: TGTGCTTCGGCGTGGGGGAAGGTCGGGGAGCTGTTTTTT. It translates to CASAWGKVGELFF. The rearrangement links TRBV12-3 or TRBV12-4 to TRBJ2-2; either TRBD1 or TRBD2 may fit D (5 bases each). There are 13 residues in the CDR3.

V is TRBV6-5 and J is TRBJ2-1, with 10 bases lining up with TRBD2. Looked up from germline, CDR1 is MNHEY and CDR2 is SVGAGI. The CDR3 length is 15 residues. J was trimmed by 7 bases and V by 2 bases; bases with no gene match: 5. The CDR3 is CASSYGAGGVNEQFF. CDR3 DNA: TGTGCCAGCAGTTACGGAGCGGGAGGGGTGAATGAGCAGTTCTTC.

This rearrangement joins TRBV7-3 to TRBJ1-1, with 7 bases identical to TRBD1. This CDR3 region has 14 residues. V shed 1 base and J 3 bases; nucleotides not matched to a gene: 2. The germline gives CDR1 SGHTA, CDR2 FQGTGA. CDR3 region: CASSLNQGDTEAFF. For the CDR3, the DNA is TGTGCCAGCAGCTTAAATCAGGGGGACACTGAAGCTTTCTTT.

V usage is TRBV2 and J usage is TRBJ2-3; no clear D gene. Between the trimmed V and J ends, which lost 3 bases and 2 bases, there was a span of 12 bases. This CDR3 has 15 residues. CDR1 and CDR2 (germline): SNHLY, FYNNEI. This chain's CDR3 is CASSDLGQSTDTQYF. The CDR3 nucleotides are TGTGCCAGCAGTGATCTTGGGCAGTCCACAGATACGCAGTATTTT.

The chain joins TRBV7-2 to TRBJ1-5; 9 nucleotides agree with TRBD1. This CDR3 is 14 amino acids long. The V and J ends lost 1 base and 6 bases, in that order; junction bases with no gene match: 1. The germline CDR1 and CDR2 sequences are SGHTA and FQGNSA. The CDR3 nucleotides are TGTGCCAGCAGCTTAGAGGACAGGGGTCAGCCCCAGCATTTT. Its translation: CASSLEDRGQPQHF.

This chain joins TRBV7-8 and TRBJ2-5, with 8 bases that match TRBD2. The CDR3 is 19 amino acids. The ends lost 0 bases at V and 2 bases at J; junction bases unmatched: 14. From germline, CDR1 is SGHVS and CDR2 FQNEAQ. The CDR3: CASSLARPSGRGRQETQYF. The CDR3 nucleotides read TGTGCCAGCAGCTTAGCGAGGCCTAGCGGGCGGGGCCGACAAGAGACCCAGTACTTC. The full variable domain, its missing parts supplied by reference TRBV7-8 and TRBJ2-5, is GAGVSQSPRYKVAKRGQDVALRCDPISGHVSLFWYQQALGQGPEFLTYFQNEAQLDKSGLPSDRFFAERPEGSVSTLKIQRTQQEDSAVYLCASSLARPSGRGRQETQYFGPGTRLLVL.